This TCR beta chain was sequenced during a study of blood T cell repertoires in COVID-19. About the research overall: COVID-19 samples from acute and convalescent phases originated in the United States, Italy and Spain. PBMCs, B-cell-depleted T cells, or T cells provided the cDNA or gDNA that made up the material.

The CDR3 covers 13 residues. From germline, CDR1 is MNHEY and CDR2 SVGAGI. Trimming removed 7 bases from V and 5 bases from J, with 14 bases in between. Here immunoSEQ multiplex PCR was the method, and the copy in TCRdb shows in-frame clones only, minus some. The table has tens of thousands of clones, approximately 92% seen once. This chain connects TRBV6-5 to TRBJ1-1, with TRBD1 as a possible D gene (6 bases). Sequenced input: peripheral blood. The receptor was derived from a man in his sixties with active COVID-19. CDR3 in amino acids: CASNAGARTEAFF. The CDR3 DNA is TGTGCCAGCAATGCGGGGGCGCGGACTGAAGCTTTCTTT.